This T cell receptor (beta chain) was captured by sequencing in a study of immune evolution from preneoplasia to lung adenocarcinoma. Background on the study: HLA loss of heterozygosity: 5.5% to 8.5% AIS, approximately 15% MIA, more than 25% ADC, none AAH. Study-wide points: Later-stage lesions appeared to have more T cells, more diversity, less clonality. Top clone share appeared to fall from AAH through AIS, MIA, adenocarcinoma.

Each case's diagnosis was confirmed by two pathologists on H&E. Regarding this clone: The antigen is undetermined.

This CDR3 is built from 17 residues. V was trimmed by 0 bases and J by 2 bases, leaving 17 bases between them. Germline-derived CDR1 and CDR2 are SGHNT and YYREEE (reference sequence). Libraries were prepared by immunoSEQ multiplex PCR; TCRdb keeps only in-frame clonotypes and omits some of them. The sample carries approximately 4,900 clones, 85% to 90% recorded once. The rearrangement uses TRBV5-4 and TRBJ1-2; tentatively, D is TRBD1 (6 bases). Material: FFPE atypical adenomatous hyperplasia tissue from the lung. Noted subset: atypical adenomatous hyperplasia (AAH), lung preneoplasia. The TCR comes from a person aged 70 to 85 with lung adenocarcinoma. The CDR3 sequence: CASSLDVGAIKNYGYTF. In DNA form, the CDR3 reads TGTGCCAGCAGCTTGGATGTGGGGGCGATAAAAAACTATGGCTACACCTTC. Supplemented by reference TRBV5-4 and TRBJ1-2, the full variable domain reads ETGVTQSPTHLIKTRGQQVTLRCSSQSGHNTVSWYQQALGQGPQFIFQYYREEENGRGNFPPRFSGLQFPNYSSELNVNALELDDSALYLCASSLDVGAIKNYGYTFGSGTRLTVV.